What follows describes a single T cell receptor (beta chain). Its antigen remains undetermined. One base away there is no much larger clone; base qualities are not given. Between the V and J ends, shortened by 0 bases and 5 bases respectively, the junction contains 11 bases. Sequences SGDLS (CDR1) and YYNGEE (CDR2) are obtained from the germline V gene. Its CDR3 holds 14 amino acids, cysteine through phenylalanine. Of all the DNA, just the CDR3 is kept, 42 bases in frame from base 1. This sample is drawn from a study of T cell changes during pregnancy in multiple sclerosis (dated 2019 in TCRdb). Describing the broader study: Changes in the T cell repertoire over the course of pregnancy were examined in this study in women with multiple sclerosis.

Receptors were amplified or captured by the immunoSEQ multiplex PCR assay. In TCRdb, the immuneACCESS table is reduced to in-frame sequences with V and J assigned. These tables do not hold every clone; where another copy was compared, an unresolved V gene accounts for under half, and the others remain unexplained. The sample includes about 28,000 clones, with about 91% observed a single time. The top ten clonotypes cover about 0.78% of the sample. The chain employs TRBV9 and TRBJ1-2; too little of a D gene remains to name it. Specimen: CD4+ T cells from peripheral blood mononuclear cells, collected in the second trimester of pregnancy. This receptor was identified in a female donor with multiple sclerosis, enrolled in a pregnancy study. The CDR3 in this case is CASSVERIGYGYTF. The nucleotides read TGTGCCAGCAGCGTAGAGCGGATTGGGTATGGCTACACCTTC.